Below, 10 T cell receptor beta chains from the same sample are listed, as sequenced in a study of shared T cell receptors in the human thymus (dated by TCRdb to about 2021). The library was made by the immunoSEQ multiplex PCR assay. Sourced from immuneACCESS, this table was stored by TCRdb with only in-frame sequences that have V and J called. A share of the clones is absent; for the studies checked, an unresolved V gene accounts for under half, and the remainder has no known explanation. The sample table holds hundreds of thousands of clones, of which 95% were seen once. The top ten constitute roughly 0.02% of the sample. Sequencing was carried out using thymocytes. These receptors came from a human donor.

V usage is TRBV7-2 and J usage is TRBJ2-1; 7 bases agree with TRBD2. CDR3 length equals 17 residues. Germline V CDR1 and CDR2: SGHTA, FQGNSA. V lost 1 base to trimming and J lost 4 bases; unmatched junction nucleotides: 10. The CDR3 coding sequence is TGTGCCAGCAGCTTAGGCCTCGGAGCGGGGTCATACAATGAGCAGTTCTTC. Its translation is CASSLGLGAGSYNEQFF.

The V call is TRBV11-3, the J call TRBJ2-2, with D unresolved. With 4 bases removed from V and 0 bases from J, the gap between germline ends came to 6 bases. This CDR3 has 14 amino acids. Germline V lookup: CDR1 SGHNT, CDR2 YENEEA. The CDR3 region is CASSSPTNTGELFF. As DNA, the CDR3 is TGTGCCAGCAGCTCCCCCACGAACACCGGGGAGCTGTTTTTT.

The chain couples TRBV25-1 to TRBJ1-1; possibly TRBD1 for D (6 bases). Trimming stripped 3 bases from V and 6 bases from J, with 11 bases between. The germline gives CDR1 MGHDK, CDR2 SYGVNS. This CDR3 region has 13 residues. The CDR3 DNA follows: TGTGCCAGCAGTGAGGACAGATTCTCTGAAGCTTTCTTT. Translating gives CASSEDRFSEAFF.

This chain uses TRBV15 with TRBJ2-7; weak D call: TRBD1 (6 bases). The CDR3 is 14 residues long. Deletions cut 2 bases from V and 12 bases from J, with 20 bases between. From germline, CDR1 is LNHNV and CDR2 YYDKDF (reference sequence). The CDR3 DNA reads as TGTGCCACCAGCAGACACCCGGGACATATGGCGCGGTACTTC. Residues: CATSRHPGHMARYF.

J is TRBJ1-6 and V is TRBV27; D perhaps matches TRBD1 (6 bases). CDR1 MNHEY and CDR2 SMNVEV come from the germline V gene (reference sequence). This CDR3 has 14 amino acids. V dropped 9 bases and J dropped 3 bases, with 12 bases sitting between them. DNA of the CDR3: TGTGCCAGTTCGAGGGGGGGCTATAATTCACCCCTCCACTTT. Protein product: CASSRGGYNSPLHF.

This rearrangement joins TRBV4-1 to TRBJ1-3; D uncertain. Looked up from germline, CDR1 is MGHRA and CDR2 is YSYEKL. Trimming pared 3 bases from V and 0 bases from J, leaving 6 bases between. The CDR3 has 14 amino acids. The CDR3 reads CASSQRPSGNTIYF. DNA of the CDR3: TGCGCCAGCAGCCAGAGACCCTCTGGAAACACCATATATTTT.

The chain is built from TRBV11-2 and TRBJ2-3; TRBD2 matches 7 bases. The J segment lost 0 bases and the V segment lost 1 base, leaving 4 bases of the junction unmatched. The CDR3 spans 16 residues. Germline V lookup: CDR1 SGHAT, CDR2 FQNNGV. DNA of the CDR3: TGTGCCAGCAGCTTAGTGGTTAGCGGGAGCACAGATACGCAGTATTTT. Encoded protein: CASSLVVSGSTDTQYF.

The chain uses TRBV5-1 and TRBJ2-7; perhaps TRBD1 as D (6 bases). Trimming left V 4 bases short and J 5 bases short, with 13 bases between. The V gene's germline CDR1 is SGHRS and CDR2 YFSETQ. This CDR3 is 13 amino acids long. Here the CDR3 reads CASSIQGNDEQYF. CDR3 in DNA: TGCGCCAGCAGCATACAGGGTAACGACGAGCAGTACTTC.

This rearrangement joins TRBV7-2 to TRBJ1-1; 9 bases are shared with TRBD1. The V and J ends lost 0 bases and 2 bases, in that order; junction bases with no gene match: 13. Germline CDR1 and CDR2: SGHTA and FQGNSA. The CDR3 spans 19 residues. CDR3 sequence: CASSLAESSPGQGNTEAFF. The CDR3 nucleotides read TGTGCCAGCAGCTTAGCCGAAAGTTCTCCGGGACAGGGAAACACTGAAGCTTTCTTT.

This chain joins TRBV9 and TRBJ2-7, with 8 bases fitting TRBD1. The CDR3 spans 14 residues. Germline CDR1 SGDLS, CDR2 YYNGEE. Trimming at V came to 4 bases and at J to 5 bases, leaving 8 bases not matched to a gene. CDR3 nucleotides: TGTGCCAGCAGCTTTCGGACAGGGTTTGACGAGCAGTACTTC. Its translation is CASSFRTGFDEQYF.